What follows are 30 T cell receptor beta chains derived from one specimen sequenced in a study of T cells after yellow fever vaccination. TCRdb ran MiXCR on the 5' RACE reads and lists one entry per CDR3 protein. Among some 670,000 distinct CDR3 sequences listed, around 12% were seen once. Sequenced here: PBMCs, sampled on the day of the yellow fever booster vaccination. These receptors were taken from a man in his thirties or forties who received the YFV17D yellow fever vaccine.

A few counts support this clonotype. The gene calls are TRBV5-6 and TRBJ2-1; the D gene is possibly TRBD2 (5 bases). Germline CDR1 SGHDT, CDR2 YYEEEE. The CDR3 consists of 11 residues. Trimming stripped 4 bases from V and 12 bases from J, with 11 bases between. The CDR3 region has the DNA TGTGCCAGCAGCGAGGGTGGGAGGCAGTTCTTC. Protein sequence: CASSEGGRQFF.

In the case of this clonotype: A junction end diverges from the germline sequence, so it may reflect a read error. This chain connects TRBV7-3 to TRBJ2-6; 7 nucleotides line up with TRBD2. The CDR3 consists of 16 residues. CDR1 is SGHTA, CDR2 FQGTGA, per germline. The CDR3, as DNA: TGTGCCAGCAGCCAACGTACCGGGGGAGGGGCTAACGTCCTGACTTTC. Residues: CASSQRTGGGANVLTF.

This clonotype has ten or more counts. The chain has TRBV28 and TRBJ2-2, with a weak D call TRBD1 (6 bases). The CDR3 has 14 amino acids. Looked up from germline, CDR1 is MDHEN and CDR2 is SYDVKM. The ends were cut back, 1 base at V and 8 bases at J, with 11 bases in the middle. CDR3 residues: CASSLSGATGELFF. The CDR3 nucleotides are TGTGCCAGCAGTTTATCAGGGGCGACTGGGGAGCTGTTTTTT.

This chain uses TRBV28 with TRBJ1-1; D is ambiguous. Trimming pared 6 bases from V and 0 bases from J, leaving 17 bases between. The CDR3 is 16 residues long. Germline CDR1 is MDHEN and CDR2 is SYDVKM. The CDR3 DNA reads TGTGCCAGCAGGGTCGGTGGAGGACTACTGAACACTGAAGCTTTCTTT. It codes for CASRVGGGLLNTEAFF.

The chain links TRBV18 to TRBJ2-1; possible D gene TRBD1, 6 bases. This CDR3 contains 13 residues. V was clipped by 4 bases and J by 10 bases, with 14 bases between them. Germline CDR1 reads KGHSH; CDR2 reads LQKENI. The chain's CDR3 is CASSLLQQGEQFF. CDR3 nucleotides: TGTGCCAGCTCACTACTGCAACAGGGAGAGCAGTTCTTC.

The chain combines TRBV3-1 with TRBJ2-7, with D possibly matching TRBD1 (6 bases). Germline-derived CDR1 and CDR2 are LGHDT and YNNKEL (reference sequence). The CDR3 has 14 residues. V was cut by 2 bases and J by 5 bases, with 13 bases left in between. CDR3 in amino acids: CASSQLRGTHEQYF. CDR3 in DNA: TGTGCCAGCAGCCAACTCAGGGGAACCCACGAGCAGTACTTC.

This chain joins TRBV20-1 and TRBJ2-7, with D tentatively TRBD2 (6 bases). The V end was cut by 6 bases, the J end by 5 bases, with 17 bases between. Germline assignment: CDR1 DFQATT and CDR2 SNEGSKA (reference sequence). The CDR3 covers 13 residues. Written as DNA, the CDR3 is TGCAGTGCCCCCAAGCGGGCGGGGAACGAGCAGTACTTC. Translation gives CSAPKRAGNEQYF.

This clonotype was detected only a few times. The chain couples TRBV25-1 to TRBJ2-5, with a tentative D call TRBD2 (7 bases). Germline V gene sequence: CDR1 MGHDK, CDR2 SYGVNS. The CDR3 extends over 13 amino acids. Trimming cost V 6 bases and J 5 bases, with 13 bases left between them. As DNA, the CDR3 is TGTGCCAGCAGAGAGGGGGGGAGGGAGACCCAGTACTTC. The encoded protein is CASREGGRETQYF.

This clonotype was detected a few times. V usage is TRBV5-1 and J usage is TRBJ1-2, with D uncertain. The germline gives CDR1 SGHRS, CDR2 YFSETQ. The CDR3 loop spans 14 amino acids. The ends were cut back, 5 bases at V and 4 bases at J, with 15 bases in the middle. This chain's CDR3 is CASSSPSAVYGYTF. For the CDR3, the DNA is TGCGCCAGCAGTTCCCCCTCGGCCGTCTATGGCTACACCTTC. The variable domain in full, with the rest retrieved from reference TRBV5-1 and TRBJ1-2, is KAGVTQTPRYLIKTRGQQVTLSCSPISGHRSVSWYQQTPGQGLQFLFEYFSETQRNKGNFPGRFSGRQFSNSRSEMNVSTLELGDSALYLCASSSPSAVYGYTFGSGTRLTVV.

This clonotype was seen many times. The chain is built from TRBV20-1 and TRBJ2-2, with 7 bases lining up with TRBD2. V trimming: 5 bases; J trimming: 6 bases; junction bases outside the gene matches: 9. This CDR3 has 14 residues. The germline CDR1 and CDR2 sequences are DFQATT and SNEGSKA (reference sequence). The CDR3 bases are TGCAGTGCTTATGGCGGGAGCTTGGCCGGGGAGCTGTTTTTT. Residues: CSAYGGSLAGELFF.

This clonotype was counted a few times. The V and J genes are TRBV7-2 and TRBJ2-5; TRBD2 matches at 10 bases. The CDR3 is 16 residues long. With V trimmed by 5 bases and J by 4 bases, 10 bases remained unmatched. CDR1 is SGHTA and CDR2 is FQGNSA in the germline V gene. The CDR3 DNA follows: TGTGCCAGCAGCACCCGATCAGCGGGAGGGCGAGAGACCCAGTACTTC. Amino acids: CASSTRSAGGRETQYF. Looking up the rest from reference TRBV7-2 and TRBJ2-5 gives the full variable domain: GAGVSQSPSNKVTEKGKDVELRCDPISGHTALYWYRQSLGQGLEFLIYFQGNSAPDKSGLPSDRFSAERTGGSVSTLTIQRTQQEDSAVYLCASSTRSAGGRETQYFGPGTRLLVL.

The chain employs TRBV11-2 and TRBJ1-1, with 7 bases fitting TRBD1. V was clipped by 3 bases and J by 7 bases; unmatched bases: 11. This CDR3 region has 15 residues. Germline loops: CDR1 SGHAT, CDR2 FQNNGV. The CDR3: CASSFGDRGENEAFF. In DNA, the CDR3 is TGTGCCAGCAGCTTCGGGGACAGAGGGGAGAATGAAGCTTTCTTT.

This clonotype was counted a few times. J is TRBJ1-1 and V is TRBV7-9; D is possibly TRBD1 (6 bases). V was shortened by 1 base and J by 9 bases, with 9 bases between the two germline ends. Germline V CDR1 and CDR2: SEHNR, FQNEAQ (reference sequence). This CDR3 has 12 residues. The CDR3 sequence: CASSLGTVQAFF. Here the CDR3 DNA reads TGTGCCAGCAGCTTAGGGACAGTCCAAGCTTTCTTT.

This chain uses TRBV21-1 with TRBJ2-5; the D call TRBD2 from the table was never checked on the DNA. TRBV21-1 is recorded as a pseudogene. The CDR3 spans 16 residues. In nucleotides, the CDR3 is TGTGCCAGCAGCGGGAGGGACAACCAAACAGGGGAGACCCAGTACTTC. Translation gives CASSGRDNQTGETQYF.

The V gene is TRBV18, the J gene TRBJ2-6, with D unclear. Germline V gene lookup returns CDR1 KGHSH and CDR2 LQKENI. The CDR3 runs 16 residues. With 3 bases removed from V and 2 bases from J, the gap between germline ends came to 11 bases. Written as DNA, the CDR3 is TGTGCCAGCTCACCCCCTTCCGTCCCTGGGGCCAACGTCCTGACTTTC. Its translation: CASSPPSVPGANVLTF.

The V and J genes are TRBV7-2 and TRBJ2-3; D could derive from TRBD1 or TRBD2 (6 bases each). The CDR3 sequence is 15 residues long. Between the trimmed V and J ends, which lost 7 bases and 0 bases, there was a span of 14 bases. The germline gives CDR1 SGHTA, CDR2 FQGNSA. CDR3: CASTLGGGSTDTQYF. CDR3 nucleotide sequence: TGTGCCAGCACCCTGGGGGGCGGAAGCACAGATACGCAGTATTTT.

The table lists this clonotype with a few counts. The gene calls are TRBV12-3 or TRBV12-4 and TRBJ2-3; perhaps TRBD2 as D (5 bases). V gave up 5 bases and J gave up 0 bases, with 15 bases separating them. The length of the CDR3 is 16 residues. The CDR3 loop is CASSRRGRASTDTQYF. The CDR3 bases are TGTGCCAGCAGTCGCCGTGGGAGAGCAAGCACAGATACGCAGTATTTT.

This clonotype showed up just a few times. The CDR3 DNA sequence: TGTGCCAGCAGCCTTGTACAAGGCCCTTACGAGCAGTACTTC. Encoded protein: CASSLVQGPYEQYF. The rearrangement joins TRBV7-2 to TRBJ2-7; D call uncertain. V gave up 5 bases and J gave up 4 bases, with 15 bases separating them. Per the germline V gene, CDR1 is SGHTA and CDR2 is FQGNSA. This CDR3 is built from 14 residues.

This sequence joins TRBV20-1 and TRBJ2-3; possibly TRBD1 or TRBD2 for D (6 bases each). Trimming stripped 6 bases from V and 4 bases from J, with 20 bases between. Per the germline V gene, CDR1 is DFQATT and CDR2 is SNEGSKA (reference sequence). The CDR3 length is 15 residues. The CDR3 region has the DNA TGCAGTGCCCTTGTTGGGGGGCTGACTGCAGATACGCAGTATTTT. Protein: CSALVGGLTADTQYF.

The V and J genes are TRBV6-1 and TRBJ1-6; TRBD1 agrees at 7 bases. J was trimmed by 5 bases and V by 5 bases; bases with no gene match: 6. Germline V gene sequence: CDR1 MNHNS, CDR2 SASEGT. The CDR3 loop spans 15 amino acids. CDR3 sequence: CASSTGAPDNSPLHF. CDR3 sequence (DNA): TGTGCCAGCAGTACAGGGGCGCCGGATAATTCACCCCTCCACTTT.

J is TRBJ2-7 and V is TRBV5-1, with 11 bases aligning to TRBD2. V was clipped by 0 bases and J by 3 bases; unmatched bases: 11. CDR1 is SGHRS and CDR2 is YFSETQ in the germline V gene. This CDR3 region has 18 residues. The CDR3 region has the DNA TGCGCCAGCAGCTTGGGACTAGCGGGGAGTCGAGGACTCTACGAGCAGTACTTC. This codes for CASSLGLAGSRGLYEQYF. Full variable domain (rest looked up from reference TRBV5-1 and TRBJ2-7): KAGVTQTPRYLIKTRGQQVTLSCSPISGHRSVSWYQQTPGQGLQFLFEYFSETQRNKGNFPGRFSGRQFSNSRSEMNVSTLELGDSALYLCASSLGLAGSRGLYEQYFGPGTRLTVT.

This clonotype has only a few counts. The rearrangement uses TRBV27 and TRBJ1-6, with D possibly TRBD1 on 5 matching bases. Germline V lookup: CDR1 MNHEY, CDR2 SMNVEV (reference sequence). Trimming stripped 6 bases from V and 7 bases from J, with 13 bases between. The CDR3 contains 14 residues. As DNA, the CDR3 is TGTGCCAGCAGGCTGGGACGGGAAAATTCACCCCTCCACTTT. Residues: CASRLGRENSPLHF.

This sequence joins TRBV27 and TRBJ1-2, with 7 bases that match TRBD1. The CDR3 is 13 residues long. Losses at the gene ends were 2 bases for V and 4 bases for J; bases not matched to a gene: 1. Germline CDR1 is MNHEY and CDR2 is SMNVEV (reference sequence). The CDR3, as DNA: TGTGCCAGCAGTTTAAACAGGGGCTATGGCTACACCTTC. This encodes CASSLNRGYGYTF.

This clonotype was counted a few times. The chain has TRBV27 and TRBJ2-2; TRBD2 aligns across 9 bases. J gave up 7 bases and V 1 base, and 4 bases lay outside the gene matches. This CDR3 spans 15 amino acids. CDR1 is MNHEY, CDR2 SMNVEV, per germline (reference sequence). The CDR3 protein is CASSLLAGANGELFF. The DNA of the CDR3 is TGTGCCAGCAGTTTATTAGCGGGAGCGAACGGGGAGCTGTTTTTT.

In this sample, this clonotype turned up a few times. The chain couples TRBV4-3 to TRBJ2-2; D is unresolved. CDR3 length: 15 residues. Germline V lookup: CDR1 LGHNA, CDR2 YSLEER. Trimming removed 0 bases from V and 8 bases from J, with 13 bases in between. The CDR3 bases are TGCGCCAGCAGCCAAGATAGCCTTAAGCTGGGGGAGCTGTTTTTT. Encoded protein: CASSQDSLKLGELFF.

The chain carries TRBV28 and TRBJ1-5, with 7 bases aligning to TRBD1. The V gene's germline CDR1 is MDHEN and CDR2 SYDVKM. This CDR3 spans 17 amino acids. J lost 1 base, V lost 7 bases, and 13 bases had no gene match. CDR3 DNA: TGTGCCAGCATGACAGGGTCTCAAGGGATAAGCAATCAGCCCCAGCATTTT. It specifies CASMTGSQGISNQPQHF.

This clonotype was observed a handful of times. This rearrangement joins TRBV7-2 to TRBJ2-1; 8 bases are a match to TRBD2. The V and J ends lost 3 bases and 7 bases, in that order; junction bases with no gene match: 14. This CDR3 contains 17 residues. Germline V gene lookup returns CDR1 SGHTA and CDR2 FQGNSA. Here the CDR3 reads CASSFQDSSGGINEQFF. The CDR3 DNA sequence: TGTGCCAGCAGCTTTCAAGACTCCTCGGGGGGGATAAATGAGCAGTTCTTC.

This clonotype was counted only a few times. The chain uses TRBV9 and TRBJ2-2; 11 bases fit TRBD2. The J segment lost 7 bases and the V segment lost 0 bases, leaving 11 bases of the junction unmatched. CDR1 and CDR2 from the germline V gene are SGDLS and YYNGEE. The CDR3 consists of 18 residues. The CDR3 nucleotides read TGTGCCAGCAGCGTAGAACTAGCGGGAGACCCCGTGGGCGGGGAGCTGTTTTTT. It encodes CASSVELAGDPVGGELFF.

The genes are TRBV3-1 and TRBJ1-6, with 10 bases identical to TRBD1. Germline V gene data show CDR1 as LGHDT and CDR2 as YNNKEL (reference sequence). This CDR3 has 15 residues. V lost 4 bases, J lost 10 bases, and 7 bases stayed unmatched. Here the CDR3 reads CASSPGQGVISPLHF. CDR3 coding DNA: TGTGCCAGCAGCCCCGGACAGGGGGTTATATCACCCCTCCACTTT.

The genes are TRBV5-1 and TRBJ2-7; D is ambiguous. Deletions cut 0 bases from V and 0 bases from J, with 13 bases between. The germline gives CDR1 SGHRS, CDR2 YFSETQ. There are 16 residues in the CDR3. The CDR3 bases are TGCGCCAGCAGCTTGGGAGCTGGCAGGAGCTCCTACGAGCAGTACTTC. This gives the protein CASSLGAGRSSYEQYF.